These T cell receptor beta chains were read from a single sample in a study of CD8 T cells in Susac syndrome. TCRdb re-called the immunoSEQ multiplex PCR reads through MiXCR, storing one row per CDR3 protein. The table includes roughly 200,000 distinct CDR3 sequences, roughly 94% detected once. The sequenced sample was CD4+ T cells from PBMCs. These receptors all come from a human donor with Susac syndrome. Each CDR3 is given with its conserved first and last residue. The order of the fields is CDR3 protein, V gene, clone size. Size values are once, few and many counts, or a class for expanded clones, and some rows have none.

CSVPGPATDTQYF	TRBV29-1	-
CAWSVGIRGGQPQHF	TRBV30	-
CSARGGETYEQYF	TRBV20-1	-
CASWMNTEAFF	TRBV6-5	-
CSARREGLAKNIQYF	TRBV20-1	-
CASSQDRGGGDEQFF	TRBV14	-
CASSSLSGRAVDTQYF	TRBV28	-
CASSQGLPQRGNSSGANVLTF	TRBV11-2	-
CSVKTSGSSYNEQFF	TRBV29-1	once
CASSHGAETQYF	TRBV28	-
CALRGTASYGYTF	TRBV30	-
CASSSNRGVVSGANVLTF	TRBV7-9	-
CASSPQGRPNYGYTF	TRBV18	-
CASSSRTSGSVEQYF	TRBV11-2	-
CASSLAANTQYF	TRBV7-2	few
CASSASGTVNTGELFF	TRBV14	-
CAWSGGLANSPLHF	TRBV30	once
CATGQGAGTEAFF	TRBV15	-